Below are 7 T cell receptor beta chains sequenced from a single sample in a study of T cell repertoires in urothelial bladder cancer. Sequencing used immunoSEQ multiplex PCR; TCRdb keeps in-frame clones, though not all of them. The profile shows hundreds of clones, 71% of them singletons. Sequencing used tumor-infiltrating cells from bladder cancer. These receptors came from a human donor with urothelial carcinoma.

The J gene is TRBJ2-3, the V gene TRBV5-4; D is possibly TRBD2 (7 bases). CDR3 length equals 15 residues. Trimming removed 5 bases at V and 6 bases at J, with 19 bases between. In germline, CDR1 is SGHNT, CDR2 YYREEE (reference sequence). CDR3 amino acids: CASSPRGGSRDTQYF. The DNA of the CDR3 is TGTGCCAGCAGTCCCAGGGGCGGGAGTAGGGATACGCAGTATTTT.

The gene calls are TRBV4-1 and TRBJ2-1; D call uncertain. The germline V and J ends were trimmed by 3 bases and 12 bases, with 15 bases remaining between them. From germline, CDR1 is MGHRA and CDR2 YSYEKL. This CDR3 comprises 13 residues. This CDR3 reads CASSHYLGRAQFF. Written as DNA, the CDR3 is TGCGCCAGCAGCCATTATCTAGGCCGGGCGCAGTTCTTC.

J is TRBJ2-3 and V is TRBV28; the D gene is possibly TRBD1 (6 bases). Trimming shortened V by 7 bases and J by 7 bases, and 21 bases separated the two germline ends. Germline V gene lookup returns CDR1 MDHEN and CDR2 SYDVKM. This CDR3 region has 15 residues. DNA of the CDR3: TGTGCCAGCACGTCAGTTGGGGGCAGAGCCTATACGCAGTATTTT. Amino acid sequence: CASTSVGGRAYTQYF. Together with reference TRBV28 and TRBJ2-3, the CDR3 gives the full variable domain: DVKVTQSSRYLVKRTGEKVFLECVQDMDHENMFWYRQDPGLGLRLIYFSYDVKMKEKGDIPEGYSVSREKKERFSLILESASTNQTSMYLCASTSVGGRAYTQYFGPGTRLTVL.

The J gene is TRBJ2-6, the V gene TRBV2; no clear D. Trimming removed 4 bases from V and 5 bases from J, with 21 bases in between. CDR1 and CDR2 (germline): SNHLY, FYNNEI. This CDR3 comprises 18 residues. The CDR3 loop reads CASSARRSIQSRANVLTF. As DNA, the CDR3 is TGTGCCAGCAGTGCTAGACGTTCGATACAAAGTCGGGCCAACGTCCTGACTTTC.

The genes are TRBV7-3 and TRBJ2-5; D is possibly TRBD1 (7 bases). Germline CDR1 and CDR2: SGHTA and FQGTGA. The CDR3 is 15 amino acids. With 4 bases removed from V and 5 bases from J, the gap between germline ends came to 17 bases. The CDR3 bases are TGTGCCAGCAGCTACGCAGGGGGAGGAGGGGAGACCCAGTACTTC. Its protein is CASSYAGGGGETQYF.

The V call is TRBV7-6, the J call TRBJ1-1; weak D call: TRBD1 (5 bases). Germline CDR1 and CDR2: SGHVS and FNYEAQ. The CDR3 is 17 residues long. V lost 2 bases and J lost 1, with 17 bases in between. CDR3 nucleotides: TGTGCCAGCAGCTTAAGCGCAGGAGGGGTCTCGAACACTGAAGCTTTCTTT. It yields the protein CASSLSAGGVSNTEAFF.

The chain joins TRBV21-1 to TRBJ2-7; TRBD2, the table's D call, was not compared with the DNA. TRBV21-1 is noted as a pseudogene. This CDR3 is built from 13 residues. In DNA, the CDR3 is TGTGCCAGCAGCAAACGGGAGTGGCACGAGCAGTACTTC. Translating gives CASSKREWHEQYF.